This entry lists 17 T cell receptor beta chains sequenced from one sample in a study of somatic mutations in cytotoxic T cells in rheumatoid arthritis. The table came from immunoSEQ multiplex PCR; TCRdb's copy has only in-frame clones and leaves some out. The sample lists fewer than 15,000 clones, around 70% occurring once. The source material was CD8+ T cells sorted from blood. These receptor sequences come from an adult with rheumatoid arthritis.

The chain links TRBV6-5 to TRBJ1-2; D is perhaps TRBD1 (5 bases). CDR1 and CDR2 (germline): MNHEY, SVGAGI. V lost 4 bases and J 4 bases, leaving 16 bases between the germline ends. This CDR3 has 15 amino acids. Here the CDR3 reads CASSSQGGYGYGYTF. The CDR3 DNA sequence: TGTGCCAGCAGTTCTCAGGGTGGTTACGGCTATGGCTACACCTTC.

The chain links TRBV4-2 to TRBJ1-1, with 7 bases fitting TRBD1. The CDR3 runs 15 residues. Germline trimming cut 4 bases from V and 4 bases from J; bases unmatched to any gene: 9. Germline lookup yields CDR1 LGHNA and CDR2 YNFKEQ. The CDR3 DNA reads as TGTGCCAGCAGCCCGCCGGGAGGGGGCAGCACTGAAGCTTTCTTT. The encoded protein is CASSPPGGGSTEAFF.

This clone was seen a handful of times. The J gene is TRBJ1-6, the V gene TRBV4-2; no firm D call. Trimming took 5 bases from V and 7 from J, leaving 9 bases between them. This CDR3 is built from 13 residues. Germline values: CDR1 LGHNA, CDR2 YNFKEQ. The DNA of the CDR3 is TGTGCCAGCAGCTATGGCGGAAATTCACCCCTCCACTTT. Its protein product is CASSYGGNSPLHF.

The chain is built from TRBV7-9 and TRBJ1-2, with D possibly matching TRBD1 (5 bases). CDR1 SEHNR and CDR2 FQNEAQ come from the germline V gene (reference sequence). This CDR3 has 14 amino acids. Deletions cut 5 bases from V and 3 bases from J, with 13 bases between. CDR3 sequence reads: CASSLGTADYGYTF. CDR3 sequence (DNA): TGTGCCAGCAGCCTTGGGACCGCCGACTATGGCTACACCTTC.

There are a few counts of this clone. V gene TRBV4-3 combines with J gene TRBJ2-2; D is unclear. CDR1 and CDR2 from the germline V gene are LGHNA and YSLEER. Trimming stripped 4 bases from V and 3 bases from J, with 12 bases between. The length of the CDR3 is 15 residues. The CDR3 sequence: CASSPMGGYTGELFF. In nucleotides, the CDR3 is TGCGCCAGCAGCCCCATGGGCGGTTACACCGGGGAGCTGTTTTTT.

This clone was counted between two and nine times. The V and J genes are TRBV4-1 and TRBJ2-5, with 9 bases fitting TRBD2. Germline trimming cut 0 bases from V and 3 bases from J; bases unmatched to any gene: 2. This CDR3 region has 15 residues. Germline V gene data show CDR1 as MGHRA and CDR2 as YSYEKL. The CDR3: CASSQDWTSEETQYF. The CDR3 nucleotides are TGCGCCAGCAGCCAAGATTGGACTAGCGAAGAGACCCAGTACTTC.

V is TRBV4-3 and J is TRBJ1-1, with D perhaps TRBD1 (5 bases). Trimming left V 4 bases short and J 4 bases short, with 13 bases between. The CDR3 is 14 residues long. Germline V gives CDR1 LGHNA, CDR2 YSLEER. The CDR3 loop is CASSLWGGGTEAFF. The DNA for the CDR3 is TGCGCCAGCAGCCTTTGGGGGGGTGGCACTGAAGCTTTCTTT.

The rearrangement links TRBV4-1 to TRBJ2-5; 9 bases align to TRBD2. The CDR3 loop spans 17 amino acids. V gave up 0 bases and J gave up 2 bases; unmatched junction bases: 7. Germline V gene data show CDR1 as MGHRA and CDR2 as YSYEKL. The CDR3, as DNA: TGCGCCAGCAGCCAAGATCCCAGCGGGGGGTTACAAGAGACCCAGTACTTC. This gives the protein CASSQDPSGGLQETQYF.

V usage is TRBV19 and J usage is TRBJ1-2; 7 bases are shared with TRBD1. This CDR3 is 17 amino acids long. J lost 2 bases, V lost 4 bases, and 13 bases had no gene match. CDR1 and CDR2 from the germline V gene are LNHDA and SQIVND (reference sequence). This CDR3 is CASSTSDAGGPNYGYTF. Here the CDR3 DNA reads TGTGCCAGTAGTACGTCTGACGCAGGGGGGCCGAACTATGGCTACACCTTC.

The table lists this clone with a few counts. The chain combines TRBV7-9 with TRBJ1-3; 9 bases match TRBD1. The CDR3 runs 15 residues. Per germline, CDR1 SEHNR and CDR2 FQNEAQ (reference sequence). J gave up 3 bases and V 5 bases, and 5 bases lay outside the gene matches. CDR3: CASSPGQGYGNTIYF. The CDR3 DNA follows: TGTGCCAGCAGCCCCGGACAGGGGTATGGAAACACCATATATTTT.

Judged by abundance, this clone is medium-sized. The V gene is TRBV7-9, the J gene TRBJ1-5; 8 bases are shared with TRBD1. The CDR3 extends over 15 amino acids. Trimming at V came to 3 bases and at J to 2 bases, leaving 3 bases not matched to a gene. Germline values: CDR1 SEHNR, CDR2 FQNEAQ (reference sequence). The CDR3 is CASSFGQGGNQPQHF. CDR3 DNA: TGTGCCAGCAGCTTTGGACAGGGAGGCAATCAGCCCCAGCATTTT.

The chain uses TRBV5-4 and TRBJ2-5; the D is unclear. The CDR3 is made up of 15 amino acids. Trimming removed 0 bases at V and 4 bases at J, with 13 bases between. In germline, CDR1 is SGHNT, CDR2 YYREEE (reference sequence). This CDR3 is CASSLELGPGETQYF. In DNA form, the CDR3 reads TGTGCCAGCAGCTTGGAGTTGGGCCCGGGAGAGACCCAGTACTTC.

This clone ranks as medium-sized (0.01 to 0.1%). This chain joins TRBV2 and TRBJ1-3, with 9 bases that match TRBD1. Germline V gene sequence: CDR1 SNHLY, CDR2 FYNNEI. V gave up 7 bases and J gave up 3 bases; unmatched junction bases: 4. The CDR3 totals 14 residues. The CDR3 loop reads CASTPGQGGNTIYF. The CDR3 DNA sequence: TGTGCCAGCACACCGGGACAGGGTGGAAACACCATATATTTT.

This chain joins TRBV14 and TRBJ2-7; D not resolved. Germline loops: CDR1 SGHDN, CDR2 FVKESK. Trimming removed 2 bases from V and 0 bases from J, with 8 bases in between. The CDR3 extends over 14 amino acids. The CDR3: CASSQLSASYEQYF. For the CDR3, the DNA is TGTGCCAGCAGCCAATTATCGGCCTCCTACGAGCAGTACTTC.

This rearrangement joins TRBV5-4 to TRBJ2-7; 7 bases are a match to TRBD2. CDR3 length equals 14 residues. In germline, CDR1 is SGHNT, CDR2 YYREEE (reference sequence). V was pared by 0 bases and J by 6 bases, with 6 bases of the junction left unmatched. In DNA form, the CDR3 reads TGTGCCAGCAGCTTGGAGGGAGGGTACTCCGAGCAGTACTTC. It yields the protein CASSLEGGYSEQYF.

V gene TRBV11-2 combines with J gene TRBJ2-1; D might be TRBD2 (6 bases). V was shortened by 1 base and J by 4 bases, with 17 bases between the two germline ends. The V gene's germline CDR1 is SGHAT and CDR2 FQNNGV. The CDR3 has 17 amino acids. The CDR3, as DNA: TGTGCCAGCAGCTTAGCCCCTTCCGCGGGGAGATACAATGAGCAGTTCTTC. Encoded protein: CASSLAPSAGRYNEQFF.

The CDR3 bases are TGTGCCAGCAGCCAAGAGTCCGGCCTGGGGAAGAACGAGCAGTACTTC. This gives the protein CASSQESGLGKNEQYF. The chain couples TRBV4-2 to TRBJ2-7; unclear D gene. The V gene lost 0 bases and the J gene lost 5 bases, with 17 bases spanning the gap. CDR1 LGHNA and CDR2 YNFKEQ come from the germline V gene. This CDR3 spans 16 amino acids.